The following is a TCR beta chain sequence with its context. Antigen: not known. Clones were read by immunoSEQ multiplex PCR, and TCRdb kept only the in-frame ones, dropping some. The sample has approximately 2,000,000 clones, just under 95% seen once. Per germline, CDR1 SGHTA and CDR2 FQGTGA. The CDR3 runs 13 residues. The V and J ends lost 5 bases and 2 bases respectively, with 9 bases between them. This specimen comes from a study of shared clonotypes between healthy human individuals. Study as a whole: Donors had three CD4 naive, three CD4 memory, two CD8 naive and one CD8 memory plate apiece.

Study results and caveats: About 5% of naive CD4 clonotypes were shared across a few donors. Non-shared clonotypes had lower generation probabilities than clonotypes shared by all four sorted-subset donors.

The specimen sequenced was naive CD4+ T cells from PBMCs. Subset here: CD45RA+ positively selected. The rearrangement uses TRBV7-3 and TRBJ2-5; D uncertain. The source is a man aged 18 to 29 in good health. Some clones in this sample may be carry-over from other donors' samples. The CDR3 coding sequence is TGTGCCAGCAGCCAACAAGTACAAGAGACCCAGTACTTC. The encoded protein is CASSQQVQETQYF.